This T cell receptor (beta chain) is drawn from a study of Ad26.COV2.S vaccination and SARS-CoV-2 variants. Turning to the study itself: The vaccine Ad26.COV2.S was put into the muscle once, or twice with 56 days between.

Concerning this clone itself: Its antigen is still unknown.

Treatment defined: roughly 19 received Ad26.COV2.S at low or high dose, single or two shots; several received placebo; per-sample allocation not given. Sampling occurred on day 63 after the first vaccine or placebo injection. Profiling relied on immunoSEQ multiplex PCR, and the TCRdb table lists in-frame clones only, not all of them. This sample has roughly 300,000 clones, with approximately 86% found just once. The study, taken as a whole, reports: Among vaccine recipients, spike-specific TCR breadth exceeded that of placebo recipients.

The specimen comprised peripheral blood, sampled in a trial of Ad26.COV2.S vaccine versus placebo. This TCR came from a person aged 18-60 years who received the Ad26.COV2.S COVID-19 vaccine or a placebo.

The CDR3 DNA follows: TGTGCCAGTGCAGCCGGGGGACGCAGCTCCTACGAGCAGTACTTC. It encodes CASAAGGRSSYEQYF. The V gene is TRBV19, the J gene TRBJ2-7; the D gene is possibly TRBD2 (6 bases). With 8 bases removed from V and 0 bases from J, the gap between germline ends came to 17 bases. The CDR3 is 15 residues long. From germline, CDR1 is LNHDA and CDR2 SQIVND (reference sequence).